These 15 T cell receptor beta chains share one sample of origin, sequenced in a study of blood T cell repertoires in COVID-19. TCRdb's table, derived via immunoSEQ multiplex PCR, lists solely in-frame clones and lacks some. The table shows over 150,000 clones, with around three quarters occurring only once. The sample taken for sequencing was peripheral blood. The receptor source for this set is a man in his fifties or sixties with acute or convalescent COVID-19.

The chain has TRBV27 and TRBJ2-7, with 10 bases aligning to TRBD2. The CDR3 has 14 residues. Germline lookup yields CDR1 MNHEY and CDR2 SMNVEV (reference sequence). V was clipped by 5 bases and J by 2 bases; unmatched bases: 3. CDR3: CASSRSGGAYEQYF. CDR3 nucleotide sequence: TGTGCCAGCAGTAGGAGCGGGGGGGCCTACGAGCAGTACTTC.

The chain uses TRBV19 and TRBJ1-2; D call uncertain. The CDR3 is 14 amino acids. The V gene's germline CDR1 is LNHDA and CDR2 SQIVND (reference sequence). Trimming took 3 bases from V and 8 from J, leaving 16 bases between them. The CDR3 bases are TGTGCCAGTAGTATTTCTCAGTCATCTGAAGGCTACACCTTC. Its protein product is CASSISQSSEGYTF.

The chain links TRBV5-5 to TRBJ1-2; 8 nucleotides agree with TRBD1. V trimming: 5 bases; J trimming: 4 bases; junction bases outside the gene matches: 22. The V gene's germline CDR1 is SGHKS and CDR2 YYEKEE (reference sequence). The CDR3 has 19 residues. In nucleotides, the CDR3 is TGTGCCAGCAGTCCCTACCCCCGGACAGGGAACGGTACGACCTATGGCTACACCTTC. This codes for CASSPYPRTGNGTTYGYTF.

This chain uses TRBV29-1 with TRBJ1-1, with D maybe TRBD1 (5 bases). Trimming removed 1 base from V and 6 bases from J, with 15 bases in between. CDR1 is SQVTM and CDR2 is ANQGSEA in the germline V gene. The length of the CDR3 is 14 residues. CDR3 sequence (DNA): TGCAGCGTTGAAGTCAGGGATCTACCTCCTGAAGCTTTCTTT. It specifies CSVEVRDLPPEAFF.

V is TRBV5-5 and J is TRBJ2-5; D call uncertain. V was shortened by 2 bases and J by 4 bases, with 9 bases between the two germline ends. This CDR3 has 13 amino acids. CDR1 is SGHKS and CDR2 is YYEKEE in the germline V gene (reference sequence). The CDR3: CASSFLGPETQYF. The CDR3 region has the DNA TGTGCCAGCAGCTTCCTGGGCCCAGAGACCCAGTACTTC.

The V gene is TRBV4-1, the J gene TRBJ2-7; 8 bases map to TRBD1. CDR3 length: 14 residues. The V segment lost 4 bases and the J segment 5 bases; nucleotides outside the gene matches: 7. Per the germline V gene, CDR1 is MGHRA and CDR2 is YSYEKL. CDR3 residues: CASSLGQGNDEQYF. The CDR3 coding sequence is TGCGCCAGCAGCCTAGGACAGGGAAACGACGAGCAGTACTTC.

Concerning this clone: Being one base from a much bigger clone, this may be a read error. The chain recombines TRBV2 with TRBJ2-2; a weak D match, TRBD1 (6 bases). Germline CDR1 is SNHLY and CDR2 is FYNNEI. The CDR3 is 14 amino acids. V was trimmed by 6 bases and J by 1 base, leaving 9 bases between them. For the CDR3, the DNA is TGTGCCAGCAGCTTCAGGGGGAACACCGGGGAGCTGTTTTTT. It is translated as CASSFRGNTGELFF.

The chain has TRBV9 and TRBJ1-1; a possible D gene is TRBD1 (6 bases). Between the trimmed V and J ends, which lost 0 bases and 0 bases, there was a span of 12 bases. From germline, CDR1 is SGDLS and CDR2 YYNGEE. The length of the CDR3 is 16 residues. The CDR3 coding sequence is TGTGCCAGCAGCGTAGAAACAGGGTTATTGAACACTGAAGCTTTCTTT. It specifies CASSVETGLLNTEAFF. Based on the CDR3 plus reference TRBV9 and TRBJ1-1, the full variable domain is DSGVTQTPKHLITATGQRVTLRCSPRSGDLSVYWYQQSLDQGLQFLIQYYNGEERAKGNILERFSAQQFPDLHSELNLSSLELGDSALYFCASSVETGLLNTEAFFGQGTRLTVV.

The V gene is TRBV3-1 (or the pseudogene TRBV3-2), the J gene TRBJ2-5, with 10 positions matching TRBD2. There are 15 residues in the CDR3. Germline trimming cut 4 bases from V and 3 bases from J; bases unmatched to any gene: 5. The germline CDR1 and CDR2 sequences are LGHDT and YNNKEL (reference sequence). The CDR3 reads CASSLGAGGKETQYF. The CDR3 DNA sequence: TGTGCCAGCAGCCTGGGAGCGGGGGGGAAAGAGACCCAGTACTTC.

This clone was recorded once. The CDR3 DNA is TGTGCCACCAGCCCTGCAGCGGGGGGACCTAGCACAGATACGCAGTATTTT. Its protein is CATSPAAGGPSTDTQYF. The chain employs TRBV24-1 and TRBJ2-3; 9 nucleotides match TRBD2. Germline CDR1 is KGHDR and CDR2 is SFDVKD. The CDR3 loop spans 17 amino acids. The ends lost 7 bases at V and 0 bases at J; junction bases unmatched: 10.

The V call is TRBV19, the J call TRBJ1-5; D is possibly TRBD1 (6 bases). Trimming left V 3 bases short and J 5 bases short, with 14 bases between. Germline CDR1 reads LNHDA; CDR2 reads SQIVND (reference sequence). The CDR3 sequence is 15 residues long. In DNA, the CDR3 is TGTGCCAGTAGTATCCACAGGGCTTCGGATCAGCCCCAGCATTTT. Its protein product is CASSIHRASDQPQHF.

This clone was found a few times. The V call is TRBV13, the J call TRBJ1-1; possibly TRBD1 for D (5 bases). V lost 5 bases to trimming and J lost 11 bases, with 21 bases between them. Looked up from germline, CDR1 is PRHDT and CDR2 is FYEKMQ (reference sequence). The CDR3 spans 14 residues. The chain's CDR3 is CASSPRDHSQRAFF. CDR3 nucleotide sequence: TGTGCCAGCAGCCCGCGGGACCATTCTCAGCGGGCTTTCTTT.

V gene TRBV19 combines with J gene TRBJ1-1; D is possibly TRBD1 (5 bases). Trimming cost V 2 bases and J 7 bases, with 11 bases left between them. The germline V gene has CDR1 LNHDA and CDR2 SQIVND (reference sequence). The CDR3 runs 13 residues. Here the CDR3 DNA reads TGTGCCAGTAGTATAAGGGGTCTTGTTGAAGCTTTCTTT. This sequence encodes CASSIRGLVEAFF. The full variable domain, with the rest looked up from reference TRBV19 and TRBJ1-1, is DGGITQSPKYLFRKEGQNVTLSCEQNLNHDAMYWYRQDPGQGLRLIYYSQIVNDFQKGDIAEGYSVSREKKESFPLTVTSAQKNPTAFYLCASSIRGLVEAFFGQGTRLTVV.

This clone showed up just a few times. J is TRBJ2-7 and V is TRBV7-8; maybe TRBD1 (6 bases). The V and J ends lost 5 bases and 5 bases respectively, with 16 bases between them. Germline lookup yields CDR1 SGHVS and CDR2 FQNEAQ. This CDR3 comprises 14 residues. CDR3 in amino acids: CASSPGTPRHEQYF. The CDR3 DNA sequence: TGTGCCAGCAGCCCCGGGACACCTCGTCACGAGCAGTACTTC.

The rearrangement links TRBV2 to TRBJ1-1; a possible D gene is TRBD1 (5 bases). The CDR3 has 12 residues. V lost 2 bases and J 5 bases, leaving 6 bases between the germline ends. Germline CDR1 reads SNHLY; CDR2 reads FYNNEI. DNA for the CDR3: TGTGCCAGCAGTGAAACAGGAACTGAAGCTTTCTTT. Protein sequence: CASSETGTEAFF.